This is a list of T cell receptor beta chains from one sample in a study of CD8 T cell repertoires and HIV-1 epitope variants. The repertoire was sequenced with immunoSEQ multiplex PCR; TCRdb's copy has only in-frame clones and lacks some. The data hold around 5,900 clones, with more than 60% observed a single time. Their antigen targets remain unknown. The material sequenced was cultured CD8+ T cells derived from PBMCs. The origin of the receptors is a male donor with HIV. Both conserved end residues are part of each CDR3. A D gene is named only where the DNA matches it firmly. Expanded clones get a size class; other rows say once, few or many, or leave the size out.

j_call	d_call	clone_size	v_call	cdr3_aa	cdr3_nt
TRBJ2-7	-	-	TRBV5-1	CASSSTNEQYF	TGCGCCAGCAGCTCAACCAACGAGCAGTACTTC
TRBJ1-1	TRBD1	-	TRBV4-1	CASSQDKQGAQNTEAFF	TGCGCCAGCAGCCAAGATAAACAGGGGGCGCAGAACACTGAAGCTTTCTTT
TRBJ2-7	-	-	TRBV27	CASSGLRMLDYEQYF	TGTGCCAGCAGCGGACTGCGGATGCTAGATTACGAGCAGTACTTC
TRBJ2-5	-	once	TRBV7-2	CASSLGTMGLTETQYF	TGTGCCAGCAGCTTAGGGACTATGGGGCTTACGGAGACCCAGTACTTC
TRBJ1-1	-	-	TRBV19	CASSRGTRRGSTEAFF	TGTGCCAGTAGTCGCGGGACTAGGAGGGGAAGTACTGAAGCTTTCTTT
TRBJ2-1	TRBD1	-	TRBV29-1	CSVEWYWTGESNEQFF	TGCAGCGTTGAATGGTATTGGACAGGGGAGTCCAATGAGCAGTTCTTC
TRBJ2-6	-	-	TRBV4-3	CASSQDRVTGANVLTF	TGCGCCAGCAGCCAAGATAGGGTAACTGGGGCCAACGTCCTGACTTTC
TRBJ2-3	TRBD1	-	TRBV4-1	CASSPGTDPKPSTDTQYF	TGCGCCAGCAGCCCGGGGACAGATCCGAAACCTAGCACAGATACGCAGTATTTT
TRBJ2-1	-	-	TRBV25-1	CASSDRDSEINEQFF	TGTGCCAGCAGTGACCGGGACTCCGAGATCAATGAGCAGTTCTTC
TRBJ1-4	-	-	TRBV11-2	CASSLQDSFNEKLFF	TGTGCCAGCAGCCTGCAGGACAGCTTTAATGAAAAACTGTTTTTT
TRBJ2-3	-	-	TRBV27	CASSLSGGAHTQYF	TGTGCCAGCAGTTTATCGGGGGGGGCCCATACGCAGTATTTT
TRBJ1-1	TRBD1	-	TRBV6-6	CASQDRGLNTEAFF	TGTGCCAGCCAAGACAGGGGGCTGAACACTGAAGCTTTCTTT
TRBJ2-4	-	-	TRBV4-3	CASSQAEGDIQYF	TGCGCCAGCAGCCAAGCGGAGGGAGACATTCAGTACTTC
TRBJ2-7	TRBD2	-	TRBV6-6	CASSYAGGYEQYF	TGTGCCAGCAGTTATGCGGGAGGGTACGAGCAGTACTTC
TRBJ2-1	TRBD2	few	TRBV6-5	CASNLLAGDYNEQFF	TGTGCCAGCAACTTACTAGCGGGGGACTACAATGAGCAGTTCTTC
TRBJ2-1	-	-	TRBV20-1	CSASGYDEQFF	TGCAGTGCCTCAGGGTACGATGAGCAGTTCTTC
TRBJ1-2	TRBD1	-	TRBV9	CASSETGTGYGYTF	TGTGCCAGCAGCGAGACCGGGACAGGATATGGCTACACCTTC
TRBJ2-7	TRBD1	-	TRBV27	CASRFGQGVGEQYF	TGTGCCAGCAGATTCGGACAGGGTGTCGGCGAGCAGTACTTC
TRBJ2-2	-	once	TRBV9	CASNYGLNTGELFF	TGTGCCAGCAACTACGGACTAAACACCGGGGAGCTGTTTTTT
TRBJ2-1	-	-	TRBV6-5	CASRLGRSSYNEQFF	TGTGCCAGCAGATTAGGGAGAAGCTCCTACAATGAGCAGTTCTTC
TRBJ2-5	-	-	TRBV28	CASSSSKYREETQYF	TGTGCCAGCAGCTCATCCAAGTACAGGGAAGAGACCCAGTACTTC
TRBJ1-1	TRBD1	-	TRBV5-4	CASSTYRGQDTEAFF	TGTGCCAGCAGCACATACAGGGGACAGGACACTGAAGCTTTCTTT
TRBJ1-2	-	few	TRBV5-8	CASSPSPGSGYTF	TGTGCCAGCAGCCCGTCCCCCGGGTCTGGCTACACCTTC
TRBJ2-7	TRBD1	-	TRBV15	CATSPGTGGHYEQYF	TGTGCCACCAGCCCCGGGACAGGGGGTCATTACGAGCAGTACTTC
TRBJ2-3	TRBD2	-	TRBV28	CASSSGTSGRIGTDTQYF	TGTGCCAGCAGTTCAGGGACTAGCGGGAGAATAGGCACAGATACGCAGTATTTT
TRBJ2-1	-	-	TRBV5-8	CAQRGPGRNEQFF	TGTGCCCAAAGAGGGCCAGGTAGGAATGAGCAGTTCTTC
TRBJ1-4	TRBD1	-	TRBV4-3	CASSQAGGAEEKLFF	TGCGCCAGCAGCCAGGCAGGGGGCGCCGAGGAAAAACTGTTTTTT
TRBJ1-1	-	-	TRBV28	CASNRDLNTEAFF	TGTGCCAGCAATCGGGACCTCAACACTGAAGCTTTCTTT
TRBJ2-7	-	-	TRBV7-3	CASSLNRGRETYEQYF	TGTGCCAGCAGCTTAAATAGGGGACGGGAAACCTACGAGCAGTACTTC
TRBJ1-1	TRBD1	-	TRBV6-6	CASRDPDRAEAFF	TGTGCCAGCAGAGATCCGGACAGGGCTGAAGCTTTCTTT
TRBJ2-5	-	-	TRBV30	CAWSVMEETQYF	TGTGCCTGGAGTGTAATGGAAGAGACCCAGTACTTC
TRBJ2-5	TRBD1	-	TRBV6-1	CASSELTGMGMETQYF	TGTGCCAGCAGTGAACTGACAGGGATGGGAATGGAGACCCAGTACTTC
TRBJ2-1	TRBD2	-	TRBV19	CASSTGLAGDSSYNEQFF	TGTGCCAGTAGTACGGGACTAGCGGGCGATAGCTCCTACAATGAGCAGTTCTTC
TRBJ2-3	-	-	TRBV9	CASSDPRAAREGTDTQYF	TGTGCCAGCAGCGATCCACGGGCCGCCCGAGAGGGAACAGATACGCAGTATTTT
TRBJ1-5	-	-	TRBV2	CASSGQGGYSNQPQHF	TGTGCCAGCAGTGGGCAAGGCGGATATAGCAATCAGCCCCAGCATTTT
TRBJ1-1	-	-	TRBV19	CASSIGRNTEAFF	TGTGCCAGTAGTATAGGACGGAACACTGAAGCTTTCTTT
TRBJ1-1	TRBD1	-	TRBV25-1	CASSPSQGDMGNTEAFF	TGTGCCAGCAGCCCCTCCCAGGGGGATATGGGGAACACTGAAGCTTTCTTT
TRBJ2-7	-	-	TRBV11-2	CASSLEAGPFYEQYF	TGTGCCAGCAGCTTAGAAGCCGGGCCTTTCTACGAGCAGTACTTC
TRBJ2-2	-	-	TRBV7-6	CASSLNTGGELFF	TGTGCCAGCAGCTTAAATACGGGCGGGGAGCTGTTTTTT
TRBJ2-3	TRBD2	-	TRBV19	CASSTPRLAGLTDTQYF	TGTGCCAGTAGTACCCCCAGACTAGCGGGGCTCACAGATACGCAGTATTTT
TRBJ1-1	TRBD1	-	TRBV4-1	CASSHSRTGGVEAFF	TGCGCCAGCAGCCATTCTCGAACAGGGGGCGTTGAAGCTTTCTTT
TRBJ2-1	TRBD2	-	TRBV9	CASSVEGLAGEYNEQFF	TGTGCCAGCAGCGTAGAGGGACTAGCGGGGGAATACAATGAGCAGTTCTTC
TRBJ2-3	-	-	TRBV29-1	CSVGRQRTDTQYF	TGCAGCGTTGGGAGACAGCGCACAGATACGCAGTATTTT
TRBJ2-7	TRBD1	-	TRBV11-2	CASSLGTGSEQYF	TGTGCCAGCAGCTTAGGGACAGGGAGCGAGCAGTACTTC
TRBJ2-1	TRBD2	-	TRBV6-5	CASSYSTTSGGNEQFF	TGTGCCAGCAGTTACTCGACGACTAGCGGGGGTAATGAGCAGTTCTTC
TRBJ2-3	TRBD2	few	TRBV13	CASSLGPLGTSGESSTDTQYF	TGTGCCAGCAGCTTAGGACCACTAGGGACTAGCGGGGAATCTAGCACAGATACGCAGTATTTT
TRBJ1-2	-	-	TRBV5-4	CASSLGQSILYGYTF	TGTGCCAGCAGCTTGGGACAGTCTATTCTCTATGGCTACACCTTC
TRBJ2-2	-	-	TRBV9	CASSVVGSPNTGELFF	TGTGCCAGCAGCGTAGTCGGAAGTCCGAACACCGGGGAGCTGTTTTTT
TRBJ2-2	-	few	TRBV6-1	CASDAGSWVGGELFF	TGTGCCAGCGACGCCGGTAGCTGGGTGGGCGGGGAGCTGTTTTTT